The text below deals with one TCR beta chain. CDR3 length: 15 amino acids. The trim removed 3 bases at V and 1 base at J, leaving 7 bases unmatched. Germline values: CDR1 SGHRS, CDR2 YFSETQ. Clones were read by immunoSEQ multiplex PCR, and TCRdb kept only the in-frame ones, dropping some. The sample comprises 85,000 to 130,000 clones, 90% to 95% of which are singletons, and about 1% rests with the top ten. The sample comes from a study of T cell changes during pregnancy in multiple sclerosis. This specimen was peripheral blood, taken before pregnancy. The chain has TRBV5-1 and TRBJ2-7; 7 bases are shared with TRBD2. This TCR came from a female donor with multiple sclerosis, enrolled in a pregnancy study. The CDR3 protein is CASSWAVSGSYEQYF. CDR3 DNA: TGCGCCAGCAGCTGGGCGGTTAGCGGGTCCTACGAGCAGTACTTC.